This is a list of T cell receptor beta chains from one sample in a study of blood T cell repertoires in COVID-19. The protocol was immunoSEQ multiplex PCR, while the TCRdb copy is restricted to in-frame clones and leaves out a portion. Among about 40,000 clones, approximately 82% were seen once, and the ten largest hold roughly 4.4%. The sequenced sample consisted of peripheral blood. The source of these receptors is a woman in her 70s with acute or convalescent COVID-19. CDR3s include the opening cysteine and the closing phenylalanine or tryptophan. The order of the fields is J gene, clone size, V gene, D gene, CDR3 DNA, CDR3 protein. The D gene is left open where the match is weak. Expanded clones are given a class, and other clones once, few, many or no size at all.

TRBJ2-7,NA,TRBV19,TRBD2,TGTGCCAGTAGTATCGCGGTAGCGGGAGGTAACGAGCAGTACTTC,CASSIAVAGGNEQYF
TRBJ1-4,NA,TRBV4-2,TRBD1,TGTGCCAGCAGCCAAGATCGGGGACAGGGTAGAGTCGAAAAACTGTTTTTT,CASSQDRGQGRVEKLFF
TRBJ2-1,NA,TRBV19,TRBD1,TGTGCCAGTAGTATAGGACAGGGCAGGCATGAGCAGTTCTTC,CASSIGQGRHEQFF
TRBJ2-2,NA,TRBV15,NA,TGTGCCACCAGCAGAGACCCGGGCACCGGGGAGCTGTTTTTT,CATSRDPGTGELFF
TRBJ1-5,once,TRBV18,TRBD1,TGTGCCAGCTCACCACGTCCAGGGGGCGCGAAGCAGCCCCAGCATTTT,CASSPRPGGAKQPQHF
TRBJ2-7,NA,TRBV7-2,TRBD2,TGTGCCAGCAGCTCGCGGGGTAGCGGGAGAATCAAGCAGTACTTC,CASSSRGSGRIKQYF
TRBJ2-1,NA,TRBV11-3,TRBD1,TGTGCCAGCAGCCCTGGACAGGGCGACTACAATGAGCAGTTCTTC,CASSPGQGDYNEQFF
TRBJ2-5,NA,TRBV25-1,NA,TGTGCCAGCAGTTTGGCAGGGCTTGGCCAAGAGACCCAGTACTTC,CASSLAGLGQETQYF
TRBJ1-2,NA,TRBV28,TRBD1,TGTGCCAGCAGTACATGGACAGGGCACCGACCCCGGCATGGCTACACCTTC,CASSTWTGHRPRHGYTF
TRBJ2-5,NA,TRBV9,TRBD2,TGTGCCAGCAGCGTAGGACTTCGGGGGGAAGGAGAGACCCAGTACTTC,CASSVGLRGEGETQYF
TRBJ1-5,NA,TRBV19,TRBD1,TGTGCCAGTAGTGACAGGGAACGCCAGCCCCAGCATTTT,CASSDRERQPQHF
TRBJ1-5,NA,TRBV28,NA,TGTGCCAGCAGTTTGCTGGGCCCCTCTCCCCAGCATTTT,CASSLLGPSPQHF
TRBJ2-1,NA,TRBV10-3,TRBD2,TGTGCCATCAGGGGTCTAGCGGGAGCCCACAATGAGCAGTTCTTC,CAIRGLAGAHNEQFF
TRBJ2-2,NA,TRBV7-2,TRBD1,TGTGCCAGCAGCTTCAAGACAGGGGGCACCGGGGAGCTGTTTTTT,CASSFKTGGTGELFF
TRBJ1-2,NA,TRBV6-5,NA,TGTGCCAGCAGTTACCCGGGTGGCTACACCTTC,CASSYPGGYTF
TRBJ1-5,once,TRBV6-2/TRBV6-3,TRBD1,TGTGCCAGCAGTCCCACCTCCGTGGACAGGGTTTTGGGTCAGCCCCAGCATTTT,CASSPTSVDRVLGQPQHF
TRBJ2-7,few,TRBV19,TRBD1,TGTGCCAGTAATCAAGGCGTGAGTGGGGACAGTTTCTACGAGCAGTACTTC,CASNQGVSGDSFYEQYF
TRBJ1-4,few,TRBV28,NA,TGTGCCAGCCGGAACCAGGGAGGTGAAAAACTGTTTTTT,CASRNQGGEKLFF
TRBJ2-7,NA,TRBV5-1,NA,TGCGCCAGCAGCTTGGGGACTCGGGGGAGCTCCTACGAGCAGTACTTC,CASSLGTRGSSYEQYF
TRBJ1-5,NA,TRBV30,TRBD1,TGTGCCTTCCAGGGACAGAATAGCAATCAGCCCCAGCATTTT,CAFQGQNSNQPQHF
TRBJ2-3,NA,TRBV5-1,TRBD2,TGCGCCAGCAGCGCGGCCCTAGCGGGAGGGCCTGGAGGTACGCAGTATTTT,CASSAALAGGPGGTQYF
TRBJ2-2,NA,TRBV7-3,NA,TGTGCCAGCAATAGCGGAAACACCGGGGAGCTGTTTTTT,CASNSGNTGELFF
TRBJ2-7,once,TRBV25-1,NA,TGTGCCACCCACAGGGACTCCTACGAGCAGTACTTC,CATHRDSYEQYF
TRBJ1-3,NA,TRBV29-1,NA,TGCAGCGTTGACTCCGGGGCTGGAAACACCATATATTTT,CSVDSGAGNTIYF
TRBJ2-3,once,TRBV4-1,NA,TGCGCCAGCAGCCAGAAGGAGTTGTCAGATACGCAGTATTTT,CASSQKELSDTQYF